This T cell receptor (beta chain) was identified in a study of radiation and T cells in renal cell carcinoma. Study-wide context: Nephrectomy followed 15 Gy stereotactic body radiation by 4 weeks. Study observations and caveats: Top tumor clonotypes rose in blood 2 weeks post-radiation, then contracted. No pretreatment tumor biopsies were available for baseline clonotypes.

Profiled with immunoSEQ multiplex PCR; TCRdb holds only in-frame clones, not every one. Among more than 65,000 clones listed, 86% were seen once. Time point here: blood 2 weeks post-SBRT. Treatment of the sample: 15 Gy SBRT to primary tumor, nephrectomy 4 weeks later. Serial blood draws occurred at baseline and 2 and 4 weeks post-SBRT. Of note for this clone: Its antigen is currently unknown.

V dropped 4 bases and J dropped 6; count of bases not matched to a gene: 4. The CDR3 has 14 amino acids. Germline V gene lookup returns CDR1 SGHTA and CDR2 FQGNSA. This chain connects TRBV7-2 to TRBJ2-3, with 10 nucleotides matching TRBD2. This receptor was taken from a woman aged 50 to 60 with renal cell carcinoma. The sample was blood, taken from a patient whose treatment included radiotherapy and nephrectomy. The CDR3 is CASSSLAGEDTQYF. The CDR3 coding sequence is TGTGCCAGCAGCTCTCTAGCGGGGGAGGATACGCAGTATTTT.